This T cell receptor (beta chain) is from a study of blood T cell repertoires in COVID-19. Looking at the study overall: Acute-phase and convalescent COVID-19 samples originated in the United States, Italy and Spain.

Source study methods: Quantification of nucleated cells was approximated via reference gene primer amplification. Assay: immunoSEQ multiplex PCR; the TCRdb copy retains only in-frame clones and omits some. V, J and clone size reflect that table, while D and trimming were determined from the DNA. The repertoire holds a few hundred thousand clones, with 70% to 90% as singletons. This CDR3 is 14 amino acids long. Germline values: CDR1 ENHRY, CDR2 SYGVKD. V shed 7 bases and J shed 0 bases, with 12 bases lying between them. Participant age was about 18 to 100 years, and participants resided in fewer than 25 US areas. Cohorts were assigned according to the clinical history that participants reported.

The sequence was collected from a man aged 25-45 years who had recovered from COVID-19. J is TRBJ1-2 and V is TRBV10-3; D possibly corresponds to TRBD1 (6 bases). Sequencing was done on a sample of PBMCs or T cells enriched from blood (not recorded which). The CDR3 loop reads CAINSQGTNYGYTF. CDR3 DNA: TGTGCCATCAATTCACAGGGCACTAACTATGGCTACACCTTC.